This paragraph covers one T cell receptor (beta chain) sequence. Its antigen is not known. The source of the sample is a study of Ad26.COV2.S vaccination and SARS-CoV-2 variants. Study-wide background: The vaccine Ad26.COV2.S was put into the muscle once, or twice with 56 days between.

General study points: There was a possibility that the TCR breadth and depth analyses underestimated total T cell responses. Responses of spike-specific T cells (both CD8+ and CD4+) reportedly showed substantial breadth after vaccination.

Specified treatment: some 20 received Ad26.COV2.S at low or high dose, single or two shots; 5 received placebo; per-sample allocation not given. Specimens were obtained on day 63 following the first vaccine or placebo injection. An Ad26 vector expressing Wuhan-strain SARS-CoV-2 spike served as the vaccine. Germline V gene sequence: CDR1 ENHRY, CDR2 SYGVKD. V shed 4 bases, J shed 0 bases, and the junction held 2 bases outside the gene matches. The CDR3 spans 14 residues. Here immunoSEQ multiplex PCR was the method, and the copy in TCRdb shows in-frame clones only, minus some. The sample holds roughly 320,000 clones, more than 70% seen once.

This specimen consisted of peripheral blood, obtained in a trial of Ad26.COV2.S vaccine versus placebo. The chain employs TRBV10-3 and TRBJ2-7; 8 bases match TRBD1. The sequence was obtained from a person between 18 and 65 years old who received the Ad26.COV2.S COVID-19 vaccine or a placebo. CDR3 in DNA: TGTGCCATCAGTGGGACAGGGAGCTCCTACGAGCAGTACTTC. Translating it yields CAISGTGSSYEQYF.